The source of this T cell receptor (beta chain) is a study of cytomegalovirus exposure and HLA in healthy donors. Primers included in the PCR were 60 Vbeta and 13 Jbeta primers. The repertoire was sequenced with immunoSEQ multiplex PCR; TCRdb's copy has only in-frame clones and lacks some. Of more than 140,000 clones detected, more than 65% appear once; the ten largest clones hold about 5.2%. To note about this clone: Its antigen remains unknown.

General observations from the study: As a later analysis revealed, the rate of TCR association differed by HLA locus, with DRB1 most and HLA-C fewest. Immune exposure was documented only through CMV serostatus. According to a later analysis, most TCR beta chains associated with CMV appeared HLA-restricted.

The specimen sequenced was PBMCs. The origin of this receptor is a man aged 30-40 years in good health and CMV-seropositive.

CDR3 DNA: TGTGCCAGCAGTTTAGGGACTAGCGGGGGGCAAGAGACCCAGTACTTC. Its translation is CASSLGTSGGQETQYF. This rearrangement joins TRBV28 to TRBJ2-5; 15 bases line up with TRBD2. The trim removed 2 bases at V and 2 bases at J, leaving 0 bases unmatched. CDR3 length equals 16 residues. Germline CDR1 reads MDHEN; CDR2 reads SYDVKM. The full variable domain, its missing parts supplied by reference TRBV28 and TRBJ2-5, is DVKVTQSSRYLVKRTGEKVFLECVQDMDHENMFWYRQDPGLGLRLIYFSYDVKMKEKGDIPEGYSVSREKKERFSLILESASTNQTSMYLCASSLGTSGGQETQYFGPGTRLLVL.